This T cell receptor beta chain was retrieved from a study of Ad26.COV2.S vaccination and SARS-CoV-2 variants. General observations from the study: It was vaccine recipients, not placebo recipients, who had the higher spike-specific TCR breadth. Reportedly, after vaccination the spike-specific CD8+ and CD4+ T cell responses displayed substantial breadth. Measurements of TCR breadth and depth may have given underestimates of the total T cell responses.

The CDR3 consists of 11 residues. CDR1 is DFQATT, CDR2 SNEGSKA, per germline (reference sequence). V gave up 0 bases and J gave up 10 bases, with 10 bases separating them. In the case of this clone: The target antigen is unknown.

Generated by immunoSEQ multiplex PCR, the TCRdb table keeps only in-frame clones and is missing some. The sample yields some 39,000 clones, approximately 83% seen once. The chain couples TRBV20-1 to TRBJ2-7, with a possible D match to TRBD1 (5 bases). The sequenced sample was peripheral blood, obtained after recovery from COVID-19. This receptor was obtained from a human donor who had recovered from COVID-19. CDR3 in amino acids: CSARDQTGQYF. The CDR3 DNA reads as TGCAGTGCTAGAGACCAAACAGGACAGTACTTC.